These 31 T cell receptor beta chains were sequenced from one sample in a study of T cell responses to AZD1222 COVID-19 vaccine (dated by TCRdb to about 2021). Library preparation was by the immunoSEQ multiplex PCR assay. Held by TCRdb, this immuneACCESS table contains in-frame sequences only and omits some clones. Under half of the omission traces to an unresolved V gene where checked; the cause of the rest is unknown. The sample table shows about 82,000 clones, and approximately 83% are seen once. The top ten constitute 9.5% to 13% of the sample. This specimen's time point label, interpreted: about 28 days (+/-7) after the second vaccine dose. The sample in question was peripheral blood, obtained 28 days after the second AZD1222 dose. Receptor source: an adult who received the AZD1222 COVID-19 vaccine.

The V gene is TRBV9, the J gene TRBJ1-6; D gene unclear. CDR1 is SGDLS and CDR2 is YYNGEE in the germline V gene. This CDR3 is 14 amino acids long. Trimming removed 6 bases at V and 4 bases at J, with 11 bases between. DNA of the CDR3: TGTGCCAGCAATAATAACCCATATAATTCACCCCTCCACTTT. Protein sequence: CASNNNPYNSPLHF. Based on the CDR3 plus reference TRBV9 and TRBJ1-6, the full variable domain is DSGVTQTPKHLITATGQRVTLRCSPRSGDLSVYWYQQSLDQGLQFLIQYYNGEERAKGNILERFSAQQFPDLHSELNLSSLELGDSALYFCASNNNPYNSPLHFGNGTRLTVT.

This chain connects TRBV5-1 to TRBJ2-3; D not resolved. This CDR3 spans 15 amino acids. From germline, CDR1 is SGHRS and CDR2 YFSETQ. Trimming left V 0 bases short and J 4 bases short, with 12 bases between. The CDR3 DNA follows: TGCGCCAGCAGCTTGGGGTCCTCAGGCGCAGATACGCAGTATTTT. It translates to CASSLGSSGADTQYF.

CDR3 sequence reads: CASSLGSSSYNEQFF. Written as DNA, the CDR3 is TGTGCCAGCAGCTTGGGTTCAAGCTCCTACAATGAGCAGTTCTTC. The chain recombines TRBV5-8 with TRBJ2-1; D is unresolved. Germline lookup yields CDR1 SGHTS and CDR2 YDEGEE. The CDR3 has 15 residues. The V gene lost 0 bases and the J gene lost 0 bases, with 7 bases spanning the gap. Full variable domain (outside the CDR3, taken from reference TRBV5-8 and TRBJ2-1): EAGVTQSPTHLIKTRGQQATLRCSPISGHTSVYWYQQALGLGLQFLLWYDEGEERNRGNFPPRFSGRQFPNYSSELNVNALELEDSALYLCASSLGSSSYNEQFFGPGTRLTVL.

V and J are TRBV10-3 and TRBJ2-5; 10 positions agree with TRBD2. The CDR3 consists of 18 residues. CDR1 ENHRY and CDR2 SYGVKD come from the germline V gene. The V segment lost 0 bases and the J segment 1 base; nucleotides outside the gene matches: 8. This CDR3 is CAISESSPLAGTQETQYF. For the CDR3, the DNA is TGTGCCATCAGTGAGTCGTCCCCACTAGCGGGAACCCAAGAGACCCAGTACTTC.

For the CDR3, the DNA is TGTGCCAGCGTCAATCAAGCCTATGGCTACACCTTC. Translated, it gives CASVNQAYGYTF. The chain has TRBV28 and TRBJ1-2, with no clear D. V dropped 8 bases and J dropped 4 bases, with 11 bases sitting between them. The length of the CDR3 is 12 residues. Looked up from germline, CDR1 is MDHEN and CDR2 is SYDVKM.

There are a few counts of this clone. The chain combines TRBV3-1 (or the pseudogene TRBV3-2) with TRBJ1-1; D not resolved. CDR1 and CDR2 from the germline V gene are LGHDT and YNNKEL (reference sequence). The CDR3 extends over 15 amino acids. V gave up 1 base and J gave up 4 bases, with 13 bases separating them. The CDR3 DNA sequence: TGTGCCAGCAGCCAAGGCCCGTACGGCACCACTGAAGCTTTCTTT. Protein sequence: CASSQGPYGTTEAFF.

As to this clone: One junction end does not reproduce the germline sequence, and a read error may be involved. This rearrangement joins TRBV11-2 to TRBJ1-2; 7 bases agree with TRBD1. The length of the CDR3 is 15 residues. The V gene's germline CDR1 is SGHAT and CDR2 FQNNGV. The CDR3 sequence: CASSLGTAGPYGYTF. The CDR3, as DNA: TGTGCCAGCAGTTTAGGGACAGCCGGCCCCTATGGCTACACCTTC.

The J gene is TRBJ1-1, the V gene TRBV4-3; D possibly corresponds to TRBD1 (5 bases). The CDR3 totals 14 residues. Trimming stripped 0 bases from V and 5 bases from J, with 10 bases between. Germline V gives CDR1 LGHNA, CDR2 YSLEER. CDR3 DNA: TGCGCCAGCAGCCAAGAGGGGCTGGGGACTGAAGCTTTCTTT. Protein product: CASSQEGLGTEAFF.

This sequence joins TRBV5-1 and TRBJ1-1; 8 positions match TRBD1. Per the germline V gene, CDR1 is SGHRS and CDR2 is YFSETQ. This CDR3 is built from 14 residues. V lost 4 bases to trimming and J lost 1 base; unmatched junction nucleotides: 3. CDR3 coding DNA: TGCGCCAGCAGCGGGGGACAGGAGAACACTGAAGCTTTCTTT. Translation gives CASSGGQENTEAFF.

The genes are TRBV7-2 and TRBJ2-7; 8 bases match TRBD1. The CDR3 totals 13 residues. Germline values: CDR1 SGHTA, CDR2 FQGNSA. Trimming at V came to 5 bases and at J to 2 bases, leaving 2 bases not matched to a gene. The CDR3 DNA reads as TGTGCCAGCAGCAAGACAGGGGCCTACGAGCAGTACTTC. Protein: CASSKTGAYEQYF.

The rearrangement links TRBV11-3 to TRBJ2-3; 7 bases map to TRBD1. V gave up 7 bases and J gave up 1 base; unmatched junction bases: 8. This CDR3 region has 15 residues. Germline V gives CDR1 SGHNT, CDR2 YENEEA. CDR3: CASNSQGPGTDTQYF. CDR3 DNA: TGTGCCAGCAACTCACAGGGGCCCGGCACAGATACGCAGTATTTT.

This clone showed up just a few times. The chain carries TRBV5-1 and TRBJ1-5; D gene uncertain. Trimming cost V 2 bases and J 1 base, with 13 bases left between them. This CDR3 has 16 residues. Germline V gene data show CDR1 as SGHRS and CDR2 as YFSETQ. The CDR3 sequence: CASSLGPVGSNQPQHF. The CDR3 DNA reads TGCGCCAGCAGCTTAGGCCCCGTCGGGAGCAATCAGCCCCAGCATTTT.

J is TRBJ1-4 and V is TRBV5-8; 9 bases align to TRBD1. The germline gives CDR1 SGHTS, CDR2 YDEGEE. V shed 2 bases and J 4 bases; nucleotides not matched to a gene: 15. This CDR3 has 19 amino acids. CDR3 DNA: TGTGCCAGCAGCTTTTGGATTAATACCGGGACAGGGTTTAATGAAAAACTGTTTTTT. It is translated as CASSFWINTGTGFNEKLFF.

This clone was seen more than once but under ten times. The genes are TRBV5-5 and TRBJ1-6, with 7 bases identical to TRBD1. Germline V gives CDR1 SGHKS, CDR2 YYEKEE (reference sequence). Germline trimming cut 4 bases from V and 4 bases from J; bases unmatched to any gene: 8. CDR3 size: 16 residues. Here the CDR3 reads CASSPSPGQYNSPLHF. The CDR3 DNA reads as TGTGCCAGCAGCCCTTCGCCGGGACAGTATAATTCACCCCTCCACTTT.

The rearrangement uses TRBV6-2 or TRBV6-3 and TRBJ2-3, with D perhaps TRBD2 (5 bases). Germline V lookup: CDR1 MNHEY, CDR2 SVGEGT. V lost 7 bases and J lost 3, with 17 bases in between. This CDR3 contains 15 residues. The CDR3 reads CASTPVVGRTDTQYF. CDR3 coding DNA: TGTGCCAGCACCCCGGTGGTGGGGAGAACAGATACGCAGTATTTT.

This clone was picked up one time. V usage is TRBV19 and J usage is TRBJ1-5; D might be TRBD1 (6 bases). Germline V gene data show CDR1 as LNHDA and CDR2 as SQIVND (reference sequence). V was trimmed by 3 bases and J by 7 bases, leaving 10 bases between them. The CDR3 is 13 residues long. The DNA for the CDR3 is TGTGCCAGTAGTATCCGGGACAAACAGCCCCAGCATTTT. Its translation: CASSIRDKQPQHF.

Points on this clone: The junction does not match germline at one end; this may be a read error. The CDR3 reads CASSLEFVQLSF. CDR3 bases: TGTGCCAGCAGCTTAGAATTCGTACAGTTAAGTTTT. The chain is built from TRBV7-2 and TRBJ1-3; the D is unclear. From germline, CDR1 is SGHTA and CDR2 FQGNSA. The CDR3 spans 12 residues.

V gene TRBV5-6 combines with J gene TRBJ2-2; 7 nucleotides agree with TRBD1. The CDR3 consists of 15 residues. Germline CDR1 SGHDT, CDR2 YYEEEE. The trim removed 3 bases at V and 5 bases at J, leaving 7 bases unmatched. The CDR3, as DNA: TGTGCCAGCAGCTCGGACAGGAGTTTAACCGGGGAGCTGTTTTTT. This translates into CASSSDRSLTGELFF.

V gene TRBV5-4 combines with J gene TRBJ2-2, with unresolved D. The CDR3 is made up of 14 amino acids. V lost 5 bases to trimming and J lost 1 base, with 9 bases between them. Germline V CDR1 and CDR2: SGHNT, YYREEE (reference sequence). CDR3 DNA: TGTGCCAGCAGATATCAGGAGAACACCGGGGAGCTGTTTTTT. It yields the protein CASRYQENTGELFF.

In DNA, the CDR3 is TGTGCCAGCAGTTATTCGCCCGGTGAGCAGTACTTC. Amino acids: CASSYSPGEQYF. The V and J genes are TRBV6-5 and TRBJ2-7; no reliable D call. Germline loops: CDR1 MNHEY, CDR2 SVGAGI. The V and J ends lost 3 bases and 7 bases respectively, with 10 bases between them. This CDR3 spans 12 amino acids.

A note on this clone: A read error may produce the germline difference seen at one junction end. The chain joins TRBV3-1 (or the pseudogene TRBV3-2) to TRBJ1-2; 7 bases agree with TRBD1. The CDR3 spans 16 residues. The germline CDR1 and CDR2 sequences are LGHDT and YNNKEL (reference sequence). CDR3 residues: CASSPRKGQSTYAYTF. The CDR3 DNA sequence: TGTGCCAGCAGCCCGAGGAAGGGACAGTCAACTTATGCCTACACCTTC.

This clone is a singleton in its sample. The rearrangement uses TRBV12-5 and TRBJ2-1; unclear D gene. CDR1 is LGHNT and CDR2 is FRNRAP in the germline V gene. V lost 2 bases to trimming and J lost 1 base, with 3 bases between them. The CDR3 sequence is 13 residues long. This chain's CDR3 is CASGLLSYNEQFF. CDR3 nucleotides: TGTGCTAGTGGTTTGCTGTCCTACAATGAGCAGTTCTTC.

CDR3 residues: CASSPISVPGNTEAFF. The CDR3 DNA reads as TGTGCCAGCTCACCCATCTCCGTCCCAGGGAACACTGAAGCTTTCTTT. The chain joins TRBV18 to TRBJ1-1; D is ambiguous. Germline CDR1 and CDR2: KGHSH and LQKENI. The CDR3 is made up of 16 amino acids. V was clipped by 3 bases and J by 1 base, with 15 bases between them.

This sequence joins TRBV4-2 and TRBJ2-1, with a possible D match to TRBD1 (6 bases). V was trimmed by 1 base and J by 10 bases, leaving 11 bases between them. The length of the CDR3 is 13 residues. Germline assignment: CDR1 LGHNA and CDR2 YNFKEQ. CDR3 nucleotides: TGTGCCAGCAGCCAAGGTACCGGACAGGAGCAGTTCTTC. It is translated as CASSQGTGQEQFF.

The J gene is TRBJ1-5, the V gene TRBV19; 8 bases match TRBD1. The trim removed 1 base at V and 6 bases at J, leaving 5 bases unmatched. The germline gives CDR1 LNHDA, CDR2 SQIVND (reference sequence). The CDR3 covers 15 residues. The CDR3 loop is CASSIVVTGAQPQHF. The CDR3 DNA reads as TGTGCCAGTAGTATAGTGGTGACAGGGGCTCAGCCCCAGCATTTT.

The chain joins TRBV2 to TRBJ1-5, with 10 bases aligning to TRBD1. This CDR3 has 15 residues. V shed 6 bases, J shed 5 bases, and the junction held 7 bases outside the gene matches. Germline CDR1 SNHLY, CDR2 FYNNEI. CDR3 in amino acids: CASRERQGAYQPQHF. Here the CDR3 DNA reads TGTGCCAGCAGAGAACGACAGGGGGCGTATCAGCCCCAGCATTTT.

The CDR3: CASSSRGSGGYTF. The CDR3 nucleotides are TGTGCCAGCAGCTCCAGGGGAAGTGGCGGCTACACCTTC. The chain uses TRBV7-9 and TRBJ1-2; weak D call: TRBD1 (6 bases). There are 13 residues in the CDR3. With 4 bases removed from V and 8 bases from J, the gap between germline ends came to 14 bases. Per the germline V gene, CDR1 is SEHNR and CDR2 is FQNEAQ (reference sequence).

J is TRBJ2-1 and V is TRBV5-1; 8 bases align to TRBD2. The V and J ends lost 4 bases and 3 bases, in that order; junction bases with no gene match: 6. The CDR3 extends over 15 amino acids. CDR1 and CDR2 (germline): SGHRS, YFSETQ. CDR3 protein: CASSTERELYNEQFF. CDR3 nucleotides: TGCGCCAGCAGCACGGAGCGGGAGCTCTACAATGAGCAGTTCTTC.

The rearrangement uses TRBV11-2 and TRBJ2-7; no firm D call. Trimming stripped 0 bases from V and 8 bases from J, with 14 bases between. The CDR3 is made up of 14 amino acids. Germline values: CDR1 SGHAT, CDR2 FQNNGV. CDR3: CASSLDPSGAQQYV. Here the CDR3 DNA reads TGTGCCAGCAGCTTAGATCCCTCGGGCGCACAGCAGTACGTC.

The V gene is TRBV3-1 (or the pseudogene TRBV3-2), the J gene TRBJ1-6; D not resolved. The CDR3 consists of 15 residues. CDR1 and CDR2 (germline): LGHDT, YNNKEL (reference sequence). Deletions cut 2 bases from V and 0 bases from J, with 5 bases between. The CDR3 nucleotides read TGTGCCAGCAGCCAACAGAGCTCCTATAATTCACCCCTCCACTTT. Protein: CASSQQSSYNSPLHF.

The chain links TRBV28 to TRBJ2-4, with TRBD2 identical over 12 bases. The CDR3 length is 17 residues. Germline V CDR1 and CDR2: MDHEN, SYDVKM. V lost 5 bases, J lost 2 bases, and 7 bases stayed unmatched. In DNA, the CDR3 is TGTGCCAGCAGTCTCCGACTAGCGGGAGTCTCCAAAAACATTCAGTACTTC. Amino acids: CASSLRLAGVSKNIQYF.